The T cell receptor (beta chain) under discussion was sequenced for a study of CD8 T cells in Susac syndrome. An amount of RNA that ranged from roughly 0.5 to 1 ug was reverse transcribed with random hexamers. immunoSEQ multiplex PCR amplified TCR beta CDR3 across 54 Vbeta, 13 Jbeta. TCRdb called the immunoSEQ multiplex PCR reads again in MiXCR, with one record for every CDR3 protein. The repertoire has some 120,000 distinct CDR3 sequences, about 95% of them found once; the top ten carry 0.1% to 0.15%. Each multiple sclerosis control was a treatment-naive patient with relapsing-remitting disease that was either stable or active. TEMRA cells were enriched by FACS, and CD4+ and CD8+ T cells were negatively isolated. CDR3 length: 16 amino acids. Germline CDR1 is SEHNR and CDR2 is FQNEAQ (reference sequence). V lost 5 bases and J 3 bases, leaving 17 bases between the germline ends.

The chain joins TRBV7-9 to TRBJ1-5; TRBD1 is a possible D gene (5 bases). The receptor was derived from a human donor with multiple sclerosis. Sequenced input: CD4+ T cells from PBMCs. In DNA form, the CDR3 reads TGTGCCAGCAGCCCGGGGGGATCAGGGACCAATCAGCCCCAGCATTTT. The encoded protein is CASSPGGSGTNQPQHF. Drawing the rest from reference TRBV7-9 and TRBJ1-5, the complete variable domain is DTGVSQNPRHKITKRGQNVTFRCDPISEHNRLYWYRQTLGQGPEFLTYFQNEAQLEKSRLLSDRFSAERPKGSFSTLEIQRTEQGDSAMYLCASSPGGSGTNQPQHFGDGTRLSIL.